This T cell receptor (beta chain) was sequenced for a study of blood T cell repertoires in COVID-19 (dated by TCRdb to about 2020). Regarding the research as a whole: Samples covering the acute and convalescent phases of COVID-19 were provided by collaborators in the United States, Italy and Spain. Subjects who had been exposed to COVID-19, were actively infected with it, or had recovered from it provided the deeply sampled blood TCRbeta repertoires that made up the dataset. The prospective study material was composed of cDNA or gDNA derived from T cells, B-cell-depleted T cells, or PBMCs. The repertoires were released in a freely available public database meant as a resource for research on the immune response to SARS-CoV-2. Samples were obtained from the ongoing ImmuneRACE study (first 160 participants) and from roughly 1,300 subjects provided by 6 global collaborators. Where available, HLA class I and class II types were taken from metadata supplied by the sample provider and were not determined by assay-based typing. Nearly every sample came with metadata listing a de-identified subject ID, COVID-19 status, age in years and sex.

About this clone: Its antigen is not yet known. No base-level quality is on record; no much larger clone is a single base apart.

The CDR3 has 16 amino acids, counting the end cysteine and phenylalanine. Only the CDR3 part of the read is kept: 48 bases, read in frame from the first base. CDR1 and CDR2 are drawn from the germline V gene (reference sequence): MNHEY, SMNVEV. Between the V and J ends, shortened by 5 bases and 6 bases respectively, the junction contains 22 bases. TCRbeta CDR3 regions were amplified from genomic DNA using the immunoSEQ Assay, a bias-controlled multiplex PCR. On the study's bioinformatics: Nucleated cell counts per sample were estimated from amplification of reference gene primers within the assay. To quantify the absolute abundance of each unique TCRbeta CDR3 rearrangement, sequence reads were collapsed and filtered. Productive Simpson clonality was computed per sample as the square root of Simpson's diversity index over productive rearrangements. The table was pulled from immuneACCESS by TCRdb, which kept in-frame rearrangements only. Such tables lose some clones; where checked, under half of the loss comes from unresolved V genes, and the rest has no known cause. V and J calls plus clone size are reproduced from that table; the DNA served to infer D and trimming. The sample table holds about 400,000 clones, of which approximately 88% were seen once. More than 0.95% of the sample is taken by the ten largest.

Collaborating institutions collected whole blood in K2EDTA tubes following their own protocols. For TCRbeta analysis, collaborators shipped samples as frozen whole blood, isolated PBMCs, or DNA extracted from either of those sample types. Results and caveats for the whole study, not just this receptor: The quantity of clinical and demographic metadata differed by source and by participant and was supplied without curation.

The receptor was isolated from a middle-aged man with acute or convalescent COVID-19. Input material: peripheral blood. This chain joins TRBV27 to TRBJ1-1; a weak D assignment points to TRBD1 (5 bases agree). CDR3 protein: CASSKRFEPQGSEAFF. The nucleotide sequence reads as follows: TGTGCCAGCAGTAAGAGGTTCGAACCGCAGGGCTCTGAAGCTTTCTTT.